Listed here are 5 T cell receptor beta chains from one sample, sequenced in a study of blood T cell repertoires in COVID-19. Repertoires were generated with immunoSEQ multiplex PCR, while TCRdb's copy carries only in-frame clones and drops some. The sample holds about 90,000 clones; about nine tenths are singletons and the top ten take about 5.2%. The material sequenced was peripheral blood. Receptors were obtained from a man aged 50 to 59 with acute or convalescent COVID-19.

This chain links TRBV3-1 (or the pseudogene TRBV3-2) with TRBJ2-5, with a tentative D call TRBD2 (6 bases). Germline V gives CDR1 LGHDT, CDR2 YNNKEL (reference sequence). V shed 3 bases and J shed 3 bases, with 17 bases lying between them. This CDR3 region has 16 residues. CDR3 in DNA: TGTGCCAGCAGCCAGGTTGAGACTAGGGCCAAAGAGACCCAGTACTTC. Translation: CASSQVETRAKETQYF.

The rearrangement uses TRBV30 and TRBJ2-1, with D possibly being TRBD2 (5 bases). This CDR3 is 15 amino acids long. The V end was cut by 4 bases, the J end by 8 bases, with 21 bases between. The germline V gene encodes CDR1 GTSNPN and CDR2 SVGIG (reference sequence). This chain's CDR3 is CAWNPDLLGSYEQFF. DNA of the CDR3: TGTGCCTGGAATCCCGATCTGTTAGGGAGCTATGAGCAGTTCTTC.

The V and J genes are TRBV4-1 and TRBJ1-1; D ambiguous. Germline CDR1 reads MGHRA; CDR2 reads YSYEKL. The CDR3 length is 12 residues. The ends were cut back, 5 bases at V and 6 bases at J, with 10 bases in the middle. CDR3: CASSGREPEAFF. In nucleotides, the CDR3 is TGCGCCAGCAGCGGCCGGGAGCCTGAAGCTTTCTTT.

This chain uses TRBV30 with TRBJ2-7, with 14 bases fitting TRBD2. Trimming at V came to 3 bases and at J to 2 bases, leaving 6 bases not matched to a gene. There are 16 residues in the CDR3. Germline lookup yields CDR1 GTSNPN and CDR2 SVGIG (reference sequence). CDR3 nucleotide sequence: TGTGCCTGGAGAGGGACTAGCGGGAGTTGGGCCTACGAGCAGTACTTC. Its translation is CAWRGTSGSWAYEQYF.

The CDR3 loop is CASSLAGTDNQPQHF. The CDR3 bases are TGTGCCAGCAGCTTAGCAGGGACAGACAATCAGCCCCAGCATTTT. V gene TRBV11-2 combines with J gene TRBJ1-5, with 7 bases aligning to TRBD1. Germline V gene lookup returns CDR1 SGHAT and CDR2 FQNNGV. The V and J ends lost 1 base and 3 bases, in that order; junction bases with no gene match: 3. The CDR3 runs 15 residues. Variable domain in full (rest from reference TRBV11-2 and TRBJ1-5): EAGVAQSPRYKIIEKRQSVAFWCNPISGHATLYWYQQILGQGPKLLIQFQNNGVVDDSQLPKDRFSAERLKGVDSTLKIQPAKLEDSAVYLCASSLAGTDNQPQHFGDGTRLSIL.